This TCR beta chain was identified during a study of blood T cells in healthy people across ages. With a J-beta primer mix and a sample-barcoded 5' primer, a second PCR ran about 7 to 11 cycles. One entry per CDR3 protein results from TCRdb running MiXCR on the 5' RACE reads. The data show over 950,000 distinct CDR3 sequences, roughly 51% seen once. V gave up 7 bases and J gave up 5 bases, with 24 bases separating them. Per the germline V gene, CDR1 is WSHSY and CDR2 is SAAADI. There are 16 residues in the CDR3. The sequence derives from a woman aged 55-70 years in good health. This chain connects TRBV10-2 to TRBJ2-7; D might be TRBD2 (5 bases). Sequenced: blood. CDR3 nucleotide sequence: TGCGCCAGCACGTTAAGCCTGGAGCGGCTGTTTGACGAGCAGTACTTC. This codes for CASTLSLERLFDEQYF.